These 6 T cell receptor beta chains were sequenced from one sample in a study of identical twins. TCRdb reanalysed the 5' RACE reads using MiXCR and keeps one entry per CDR3 protein. The sample has hundreds of thousands of distinct CDR3 sequences, less than 25% seen once; the top ten hold approximately 4.3%. This same sample was also taken into another study, of T cells expressing NK-cell markers.

Input material: PBMCs. The receptors shown here come from a woman aged 18-35 years in good health.

The chain carries TRBV20-1 and TRBJ2-5, with 9 bases aligning to TRBD2. The trim removed 4 bases at V and 5 bases at J, leaving 8 bases unmatched. The CDR3 runs to 14 residues. The germline V gene has CDR1 DFQATT and CDR2 SNEGSKA (reference sequence). CDR3 sequence (DNA): TGCAGTGCTATGCGGGAGGGGCGTAAGGAGACCCAGTACTTC. This encodes CSAMREGRKETQYF.

V is TRBV5-1 and J is TRBJ2-1; possible D gene TRBD2, 7 bases. V lost 0 bases and J lost 6, with 10 bases in between. This CDR3 comprises 14 residues. Germline V gives CDR1 SGHRS, CDR2 YFSETQ. CDR3 in amino acids: CASSLDGGANEQFF. CDR3 nucleotides: TGCGCCAGCAGCTTGGATGGGGGGGCCAATGAGCAGTTCTTC.

This clonotype came up many times. The chain couples TRBV12-3 or TRBV12-4 to TRBJ2-1, with 8 nucleotides matching TRBD2. The length of the CDR3 is 14 residues. Trimming at V came to 6 bases and at J to 9 bases, leaving 10 bases not matched to a gene. The DNA of the CDR3 is TGTGCCAGCAGATCAAGGACTAGCTCTACTGAGCAGTTCTTC. Its protein is CASRSRTSSTEQFF.

V usage is TRBV27 and J usage is TRBJ2-2; D may be TRBD1 or TRBD2 (6 bases each). CDR3 size: 15 residues. The germline V gene encodes CDR1 MNHEY and CDR2 SMNVEV (reference sequence). Between the trimmed V and J ends, which lost 0 bases and 5 bases, there was a span of 10 bases. The CDR3 loop is CASSLSPGATGELFF. The DNA of the CDR3 is TGTGCCAGCAGTTTATCGCCGGGGGCGACCGGGGAGCTGTTTTTT.

The chain combines TRBV12-2 with TRBJ2-5; the D segment call TRBD1 is taken from the table without a DNA check. TRBV12-2 is termed a pseudogene. The CDR3 length is 15 residues. Written as DNA, the CDR3 is TGTGCAAGTCGTAAGCTCGGGACGGATCAAGAGACCCAGTACTTC. It is translated as CASRKLGTDQETQYF.

This clonotype has a count of ten or more. The V gene is TRBV27, the J gene TRBJ2-1, with D hard to call. Per germline, CDR1 MNHEY and CDR2 SMNVEV (reference sequence). The CDR3 is 13 amino acids. V was clipped by 4 bases and J by 7 bases, with 11 bases between them. CDR3 region: CASSSPAGNEQFF. Here the CDR3 DNA reads TGTGCCAGCAGTTCTCCGGCCGGGAATGAGCAGTTCTTC.